A selection of T cell receptor beta chains follows, all from one sample in a study of T cell responses to AZD1222 COVID-19 vaccine. Assay used: immunoSEQ multiplex PCR; TCRdb lists only in-frame clones, some missing. This table has 70,000 or so clones, around 82% appearing once. Specimen: peripheral blood, collected 28 days after the second AZD1222 dose. The origin of the receptors is an adult who received the AZD1222 COVID-19 vaccine. CDR3s include the opening cysteine and the closing phenylalanine or tryptophan. The D gene is left open where the match is weak. Size is omitted from some rows. Given values are once, few, many or a class for expanded clones.

D gene: TRBD1
J gene: TRBJ1-5
clone size: NA
V gene: TRBV9
CDR3 protein: CASSVGGGQPQHF
CDR3 DNA: TGTGCCAGCAGCGTAGGAGGGGGCCAGCCCCAGCATTTT

D gene: TRBD2
J gene: TRBJ2-1
clone size: NA
V gene: TRBV6-2/TRBV6-3
CDR3 protein: CASSKLRTSGAYNEQFF
CDR3 DNA: TGTGCCAGCAGTAAATTGAGGACTAGCGGGGCCTACAATGAGCAGTTCTTC

D gene: TRBD1
J gene: TRBJ1-2
clone size: few
V gene: TRBV3-1/TRBV3-2
CDR3 protein: CASSAGTGGPYTF
CDR3 DNA: TGTGCCAGCAGCGCCGGGACAGGGGGCCCCTACACCTTC

D gene: NA
J gene: TRBJ2-3
clone size: NA
V gene: TRBV10-3
CDR3 protein: CASSDSSDTQYF
CDR3 DNA: TGTGCCTCCTCTGACTCCTCAGATACGCAGTATTTT

D gene: NA
J gene: TRBJ1-1
clone size: NA
V gene: TRBV5-6
CDR3 protein: CASSDTGQAFF
CDR3 DNA: TGTGCCAGCAGCGACACAGGGCAAGCTTTCTTT

D gene: TRBD2
J gene: TRBJ2-5
clone size: NA
V gene: TRBV19
CDR3 protein: CASSIGLAGGYGETQYF
CDR3 DNA: TGTGCCAGTAGTATCGGGCTAGCGGGGGGCTATGGAGAGACCCAGTACTTC

D gene: NA
J gene: TRBJ1-2
clone size: NA
V gene: TRBV19
CDR3 protein: CASSSTVYGYTF
CDR3 DNA: TGTGCCAGTAGTTCGACAGTCTATGGCTACACCTTC

D gene: NA
J gene: TRBJ1-2
clone size: once
V gene: TRBV19
CDR3 protein: CASSIDPLYGYTF
CDR3 DNA: TGTGCCAGTAGTATCGACCCGCTTTATGGCTACACCTTC

D gene: NA
J gene: TRBJ1-6
clone size: NA
V gene: TRBV6-2/TRBV6-3
CDR3 protein: CASSPRGSDSPLHF
CDR3 DNA: TGTGCCAGCAGTCCGAGGGGGAGTGATTCACCCCTCCACTTT

D gene: NA
J gene: TRBJ1-5
clone size: NA
V gene: TRBV2
CDR3 protein: CASTDSYQPQHF
CDR3 DNA: TGTGCCAGCACCGACAGTTATCAGCCCCAGCATTTT

D gene: NA
J gene: TRBJ2-1
clone size: NA
V gene: TRBV19
CDR3 protein: CASSPLWGDLPNYNEQFF
CDR3 DNA: TGTGCCAGTAGCCCTCTTTGGGGTGACCTTCCGAACTACAATGAGCAGTTCTTC

D gene: TRBD2
J gene: TRBJ2-5
clone size: NA
V gene: TRBV9
CDR3 protein: CASSVDQRGFETQYF
CDR3 DNA: TGTGCCAGCAGCGTAGATCAGCGGGGGTTCGAGACCCAGTACTTC

D gene: TRBD1
J gene: TRBJ2-5
clone size: once
V gene: TRBV7-9
CDR3 protein: CASSPGTGGKETQYF
CDR3 DNA: TGTGCCAGCAGCCCCGGGACAGGGGGCAAAGAGACCCAGTACTTC

D gene: NA
J gene: TRBJ2-1
clone size: NA
V gene: TRBV18
CDR3 protein: CASSPGTEGRNEQFF
CDR3 DNA: TGTGCCAGCTCACCGGGAACAGAGGGTCGGAATGAGCAGTTCTTC

D gene: NA
J gene: TRBJ2-3
clone size: few
V gene: TRBV6-6
CDR3 protein: CASSSPYTDTQYF
CDR3 DNA: TGTGCCAGCAGTTCGCCCTACACAGATACGCAGTATTTT

D gene: NA
J gene: TRBJ2-2
clone size: NA
V gene: TRBV20-1
CDR3 protein: CSASTINTGELFF
CDR3 DNA: TGCAGTGCTAGTACGATCAACACCGGGGAGCTGTTTTTT

D gene: NA
J gene: TRBJ2-7
clone size: NA
V gene: TRBV24-1
CDR3 protein: CATGAPSMGSYEQYF
CDR3 DNA: TGTGCCACCGGGGCACCTAGCATGGGCTCCTACGAGCAGTACTTC

D gene: TRBD1
J gene: TRBJ2-1
clone size: few
V gene: TRBV19
CDR3 protein: CASSPGQGNEQFF
CDR3 DNA: TGTGCCAGTAGTCCGGGACAGGGAAATGAGCAGTTCTTC

D gene: NA
J gene: TRBJ2-5
clone size: NA
V gene: TRBV4-1
CDR3 protein: CASSQAGRQETQYF
CDR3 DNA: TGCGCCAGCAGTCAAGCTGGGCGACAAGAGACCCAGTACTTC

D gene: NA
J gene: TRBJ1-2
clone size: NA
V gene: TRBV5-1
CDR3 protein: CASSVSPGDGYTF
CDR3 DNA: TGCGCCAGCAGCGTGTCACCGGGAGATGGCTACACCTTC

D gene: TRBD1
J gene: TRBJ1-6
clone size: NA
V gene: TRBV19
CDR3 protein: CASSTSGTDNSPLHF
CDR3 DNA: TGTGCCAGTAGTACCTCGGGGACAGATAATTCACCCCTCCACTTT

D gene: NA
J gene: TRBJ1-1
clone size: NA
V gene: TRBV5-1
CDR3 protein: CASSLDVANTEAFF
CDR3 DNA: TGCGCCAGCAGCTTGGACGTGGCGAACACTGAAGCTTTCTTT